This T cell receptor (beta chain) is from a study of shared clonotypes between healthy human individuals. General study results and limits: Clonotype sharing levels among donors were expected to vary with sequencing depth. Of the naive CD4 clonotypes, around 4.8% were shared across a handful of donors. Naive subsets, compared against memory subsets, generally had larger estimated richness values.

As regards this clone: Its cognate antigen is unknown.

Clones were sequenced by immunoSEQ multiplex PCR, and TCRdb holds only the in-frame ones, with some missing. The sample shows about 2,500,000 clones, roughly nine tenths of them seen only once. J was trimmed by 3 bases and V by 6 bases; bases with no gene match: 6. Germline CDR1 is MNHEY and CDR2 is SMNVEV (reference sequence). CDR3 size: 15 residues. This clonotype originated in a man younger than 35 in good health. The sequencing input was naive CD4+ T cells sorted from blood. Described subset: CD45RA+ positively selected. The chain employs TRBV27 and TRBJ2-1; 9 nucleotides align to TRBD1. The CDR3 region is CASRNRDRDYNEQFF. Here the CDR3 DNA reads TGTGCCAGCAGAAACCGGGACAGGGACTACAATGAGCAGTTCTTC.